This T cell receptor (beta chain) was identified in a study of OX40 agonist ivuxolimab in advanced cancers. Concerning this clone: Antigen specificity is unknown.

Only in-frame clones appear in the TCRdb table, and some are missing; sequencing was by immunoSEQ multiplex PCR. The sample records roughly 26,000 clones, approximately 83% being singletons. Findings and limits, study-wide: The study did not work out the antigen specificity of the expanded peripheral T cells.

This specimen was CD4+ or CD8+ T cells sorted from blood, taken in a trial of the OX40 agonist ivuxolimab. The sequence was collected from an adult with an advanced solid tumor such as melanoma, head and neck, liver or kidney cancer.

The CDR3 DNA reads as TGTGCCAGCAGCCAAGGGGACAGGGATCAAGAGACCCAGTACTTC. It codes for CASSQGDRDQETQYF. The chain is built from TRBV4-2 and TRBJ2-5, with TRBD1 matching 9 bases. V lost 1 base and J lost 2; bases outside the gene matches: 2. CDR1 and CDR2 (germline): LGHNA, YNFKEQ. CDR3 length: 15 residues.